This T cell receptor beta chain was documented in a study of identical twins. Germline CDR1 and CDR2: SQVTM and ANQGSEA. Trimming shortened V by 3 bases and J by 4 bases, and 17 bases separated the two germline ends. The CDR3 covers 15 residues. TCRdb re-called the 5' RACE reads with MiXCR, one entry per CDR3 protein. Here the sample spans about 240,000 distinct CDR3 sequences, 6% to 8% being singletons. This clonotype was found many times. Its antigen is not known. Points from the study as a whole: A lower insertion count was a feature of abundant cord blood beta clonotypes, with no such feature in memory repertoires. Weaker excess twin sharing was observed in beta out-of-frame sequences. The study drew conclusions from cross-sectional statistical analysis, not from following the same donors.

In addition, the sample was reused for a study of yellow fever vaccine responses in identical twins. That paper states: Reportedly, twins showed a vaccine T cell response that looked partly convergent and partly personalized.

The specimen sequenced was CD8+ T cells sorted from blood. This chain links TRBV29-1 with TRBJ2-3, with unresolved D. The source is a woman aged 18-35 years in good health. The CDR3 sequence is CSVDERSRPADTQYF. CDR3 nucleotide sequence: TGCAGCGTTGATGAGCGTTCCCGCCCCGCAGATACGCAGTATTTT.